This TCR beta chain appears in the sequencing data of a study of CD8 T cells in Susac syndrome. CDR3 length: 14 residues. CDR1 is SNHLY, CDR2 FYNNEI, per germline. The V and J ends lost 7 bases and 3 bases respectively, with 16 bases between them. The RNA input was roughly 0.45 to 1 ug, and it was reverse transcribed with random hexamers. MiXCR, applied by TCRdb to the immunoSEQ multiplex PCR reads, yields one record per CDR3 protein. The sample carries about 180,000 distinct CDR3 sequences, approximately 96% recorded once. The rearrangement joins TRBV2 to TRBJ2-7; a possible D gene is TRBD2 (6 bases). This sequence was found in a human donor with multiple sclerosis. The specimen was CD8+ T cells from PBMCs. CDR3 coding DNA: TGTGCCAGCAAACCGGGACCGGGGGACTACGAGCAGTACTTC. Translated, it gives CASKPGPGDYEQYF.